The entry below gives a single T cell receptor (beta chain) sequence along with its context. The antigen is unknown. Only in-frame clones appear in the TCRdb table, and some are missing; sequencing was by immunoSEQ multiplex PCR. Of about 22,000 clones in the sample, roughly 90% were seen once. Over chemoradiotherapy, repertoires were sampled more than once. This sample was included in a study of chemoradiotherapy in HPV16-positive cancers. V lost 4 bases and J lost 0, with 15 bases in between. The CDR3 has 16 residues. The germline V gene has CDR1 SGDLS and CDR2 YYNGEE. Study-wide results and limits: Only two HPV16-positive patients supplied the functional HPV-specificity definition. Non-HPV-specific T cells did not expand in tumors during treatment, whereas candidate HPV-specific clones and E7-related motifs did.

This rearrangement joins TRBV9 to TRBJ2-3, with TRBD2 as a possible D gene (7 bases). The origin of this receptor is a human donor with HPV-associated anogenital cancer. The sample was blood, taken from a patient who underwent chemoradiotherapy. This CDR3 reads CASSPLGGASTDTQYF. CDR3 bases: TGTGCCAGCAGCCCCCTGGGGGGGGCTAGCACAGATACGCAGTATTTT.